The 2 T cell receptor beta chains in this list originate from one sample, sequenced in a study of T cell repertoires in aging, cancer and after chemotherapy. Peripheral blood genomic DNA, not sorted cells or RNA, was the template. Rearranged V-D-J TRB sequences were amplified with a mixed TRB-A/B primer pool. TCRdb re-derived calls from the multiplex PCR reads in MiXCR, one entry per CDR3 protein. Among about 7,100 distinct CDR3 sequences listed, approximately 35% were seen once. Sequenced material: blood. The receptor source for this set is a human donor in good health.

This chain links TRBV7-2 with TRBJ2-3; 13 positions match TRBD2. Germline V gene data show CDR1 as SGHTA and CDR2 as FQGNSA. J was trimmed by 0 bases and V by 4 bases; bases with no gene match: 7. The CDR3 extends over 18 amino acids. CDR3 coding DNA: TGTGCCAGCAGCTCAAGGGGACTAGCGGGGACTAGCACAGATACGCAGTATTTT. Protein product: CASSSRGLAGTSTDTQYF.

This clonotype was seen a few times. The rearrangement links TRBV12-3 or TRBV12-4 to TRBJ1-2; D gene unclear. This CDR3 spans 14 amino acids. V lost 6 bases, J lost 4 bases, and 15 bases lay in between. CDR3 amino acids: CASSLSAAGYGYTF. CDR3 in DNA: TGTGCCAGCAGCCTCTCAGCGGCAGGCTATGGCTACACCTTC.